This T cell receptor beta chain stems from a study of blood T cell repertoires in COVID-19. About the study: Specimens from acute and convalescent COVID-19 originated in the United States, Italy and Spain. Sources were T cells, B-cell-depleted T cells, or PBMCs; the material itself was cDNA or gDNA.

In the authors' workflow: Amplifying reference gene primers gave estimates of nucleated cell counts. The data were produced by immunoSEQ multiplex PCR, yet TCRdb's version contains in-frame clones alone and is incomplete. Clonal size and the V and J genes are those of that table, whereas D and trimming came from the DNA. The profile shows about 530,000 clones, 85% to 90% of them singletons. Enrolled during active infection, Seattle patients were then followed longitudinally. The material sequenced was peripheral blood. The sequence derives from a woman aged 45-65 years with COVID-19, enrolled during active disease.

CDR3 sequence: CASSSSGAGYNEQFF. For the CDR3, the DNA is TGTGCCAGCAGCTCGAGCGGGGCTGGCTACAATGAGCAGTTCTTC. The V and J genes are TRBV7-9 and TRBJ2-1; the match to TRBD2 covers 7 bases. CDR1 and CDR2 from the germline V gene are SEHNR and FQNEAQ (reference sequence). The CDR3 covers 15 residues. Trimming cost V 4 bases and J 3 bases; bases outside gene matches: 6. The variable domain in full, with the rest retrieved from reference TRBV7-9 and TRBJ2-1, is DTGVSQNPRHKITKRGQNVTFRCDPISEHNRLYWYRQTLGQGPEFLTYFQNEAQLEKSRLLSDRFSAERPKGSFSTLEIQRTEQGDSAMYLCASSSSGAGYNEQFFGPGTRLTVL.